The 17 T cell receptor beta chains below all came from one sample that was sequenced in a study of Ad26.COV2.S vaccination and SARS-CoV-2 variants. Sequencing used immunoSEQ multiplex PCR; TCRdb keeps in-frame clones, though not all of them. The table records about 350,000 clones, 86% of them present only once. Treatment defined: around 19 received Ad26.COV2.S at low or high dose, single or two shots; five or six received placebo; per-sample allocation not given. Repertoires come from day 63 after the first vaccine or placebo injection. Specimen: peripheral blood, collected in a trial of Ad26.COV2.S vaccine versus placebo. All receptors derive from a person between 18 and 65 years old who received the Ad26.COV2.S COVID-19 vaccine or a placebo.

V is TRBV20-1 and J is TRBJ1-1; D unclear. The ends were cut back, 7 bases at V and 5 bases at J, with 11 bases in the middle. This CDR3 region has 11 residues. Germline CDR1 and CDR2: DFQATT and SNEGSKA (reference sequence). Written as DNA, the CDR3 is TGCAGTGTTTATCGGGAGACTGAAGCTTTCTTT. It translates to CSVYRETEAFF.

This sequence joins TRBV6-5 and TRBJ1-3; D is perhaps TRBD1 (5 bases). V was shortened by 8 bases and J by 3 bases, with 11 bases between the two germline ends. The CDR3 sequence is 13 residues long. Germline CDR1 MNHEY, CDR2 SVGAGI. The CDR3 here is CASRGRVGNTIYF. The CDR3 DNA reads as TGTGCCAGCCGGGGCAGGGTTGGAAACACCATATATTTT.

This clone was picked up one time. The rearrangement joins TRBV24-1 to TRBJ2-7; tentative D call: TRBD1 (5 bases). The CDR3 contains 14 residues. V was pared by 1 base and J by 0 bases, with 6 bases between. Germline values: CDR1 KGHDR, CDR2 SFDVKD. This chain's CDR3 is CATSDLGHSYEQYF. The CDR3 nucleotides are TGTGCCACCAGTGATTTAGGACACTCCTACGAGCAGTACTTC.

There are a few counts of this clone. This chain joins TRBV5-4 and TRBJ2-7, with D possibly being TRBD2 (5 bases). V lost 0 bases, J lost 5 bases, and 6 bases lay in between. The CDR3 is 12 residues long. Germline lookup yields CDR1 SGHNT and CDR2 YYREEE (reference sequence). CDR3 loop: CASSLGRNEQYF. CDR3 nucleotide sequence: TGTGCCAGCAGCTTGGGGAGGAACGAGCAGTACTTC.

V gene TRBV2 combines with J gene TRBJ2-3; 11 bases align to TRBD2. CDR3 length: 18 residues. The germline V gene has CDR1 SNHLY and CDR2 FYNNEI. V trimming: 9 bases; J trimming: 0 bases; junction bases outside the gene matches: 14. The CDR3 bases are TGTGCCAGTAGAGGGCGTGTGGCTAGCGGGGGGAGCACAGATACGCAGTATTTT. Amino acid sequence: CASRGRVASGGSTDTQYF. The variable domain in full, completed from reference TRBV2 and TRBJ2-3, reads EPEVTQTPSHQVTQMGQEVILRCVPISNHLYFYWYRQILGQKVEFLVSFYNNEISEKSEIFDDQFSVERPDGSNFTLKIRSTKLEDSAMYFCASRGRVASGGSTDTQYFGPGTRLTVL.

Details on this clone: A junction boundary mismatches the germline segment, possibly from a read error. The chain employs TRBV3-1 (or the pseudogene TRBV3-2) and TRBJ1-5; no firm D call. This CDR3 has 14 residues. Per the germline V gene, CDR1 is LGHDT and CDR2 is YNNKEL (reference sequence). The CDR3 DNA is TGTGCCAGTAGCCCATTGAATAGCAATCAGCCCCAGCATTTT. It encodes CASSPLNSNQPQHF.

The chain is built from TRBV5-1 and TRBJ2-2, with D perhaps TRBD2 (5 bases). Trimming pared 0 bases from V and 8 bases from J, leaving 14 bases between. Per germline, CDR1 SGHRS and CDR2 YFSETQ. This CDR3 region has 15 residues. Here the CDR3 reads CASSLARSGSGELFF. CDR3 DNA sequence: TGCGCCAGCAGCTTGGCCCGGTCGGGGAGTGGGGAGCTGTTTTTT.

V and J are TRBV5-4 and TRBJ1-1; a possible D gene is TRBD1 (6 bases). Trimming took off 4 bases at V and 3 bases at J, with 19 bases between the two ends. The germline V gene encodes CDR1 SGHNT and CDR2 YYREEE (reference sequence). This CDR3 comprises 16 residues. This chain's CDR3 is CASSPAWGRVYTEAFF. In nucleotides, the CDR3 is TGTGCCAGCAGCCCCGCCTGGGGGCGGGTGTACACTGAAGCTTTCTTT.

This sequence joins TRBV4-3 and TRBJ2-7; 11 bases are shared with TRBD2. J lost 5 bases, V lost 4 bases, and 4 bases had no gene match. Germline values: CDR1 LGHNA, CDR2 YSLEER. The CDR3 totals 14 residues. The CDR3 reads CASSLAGGAHEQYF. CDR3 bases: TGCGCCAGCAGCCTAGCGGGGGGGGCCCACGAGCAGTACTTC.

CDR3 nucleotide sequence: TGCGCCAGCAGCCAAGCAACCGGGACAGGGGGTCTCTACGAGCAGTACTTC. Its translation: CASSQATGTGGLYEQYF. The genes are TRBV4-1 and TRBJ2-7; 11 nucleotides agree with TRBD1. CDR1 is MGHRA and CDR2 is YSYEKL in the germline V gene. There are 17 residues in the CDR3. The ends lost 1 base at V and 3 bases at J; junction bases unmatched: 8.

V and J are TRBV11-2 and TRBJ2-7; TRBD2 agrees at 8 bases. V was clipped by 4 bases and J by 1 base; unmatched bases: 6. Germline CDR1 is SGHAT and CDR2 is FQNNGV. The CDR3 is 15 amino acids. The CDR3 sequence is CASSSPGTRSYEQYF. In DNA form, the CDR3 reads TGTGCCAGCAGCTCCCCCGGGACTAGATCCTACGAGCAGTACTTC.

J is TRBJ2-5 and V is TRBV4-2, with D possibly TRBD1 on 5 matching bases. CDR1 LGHNA and CDR2 YNFKEQ come from the germline V gene. The CDR3 spans 16 residues. V was trimmed by 2 bases and J by 0 bases, leaving 13 bases between them. Here the CDR3 DNA reads TGTGCCAGCAGCCAAATAAGTGGGGCGGACCAAGAGACCCAGTACTTC. Its translation: CASSQISGADQETQYF.

This sequence joins TRBV2 and TRBJ1-6; no reliable D call. Germline CDR1 reads SNHLY; CDR2 reads FYNNEI. This CDR3 has 14 residues. The V and J ends lost 6 bases and 0 bases respectively, with 6 bases between them. As DNA, the CDR3 is TGTGCCAGCAGGACCGGCTCCTATAATTCACCCCTCCACTTT. It encodes CASRTGSYNSPLHF.

V is TRBV7-2 and J is TRBJ2-7, with unresolved D. CDR1 is SGHTA, CDR2 FQGNSA, per germline. This CDR3 contains 13 residues. The germline V and J ends were trimmed by 7 bases and 5 bases, with 15 bases remaining between them. The CDR3 DNA reads TGTGCCAGCACCCATTACCGGGCGGACGAGCAGTACTTC. Protein sequence: CASTHYRADEQYF.

This clone was observed once. V usage is TRBV28 and J usage is TRBJ1-4; D unresolved. V lost 2 bases and J 7 bases, leaving 11 bases between the germline ends. The CDR3 extends over 14 amino acids. Germline values: CDR1 MDHEN, CDR2 SYDVKM. Here the CDR3 reads CASSLGGYGEKLFF. DNA for the CDR3: TGTGCCAGCAGTTTAGGAGGGTACGGTGAAAAACTGTTTTTT.

The chain uses TRBV7-8 and TRBJ2-3, with 8 bases fitting TRBD2. J gave up 2 bases and V 5 bases, and 9 bases lay outside the gene matches. The CDR3 has 16 residues. Germline CDR1 and CDR2: SGHVS and FQNEAQ. CDR3 in DNA: TGTGCCAGCAGCCCCCTCGGGGGGGAATTCACAGATACGCAGTATTTT. This encodes CASSPLGGEFTDTQYF.

The rearrangement links TRBV2 to TRBJ2-2; 7 bases line up with TRBD1. There are 16 residues in the CDR3. Germline CDR1 SNHLY, CDR2 FYNNEI. V shed 3 bases and J 0 bases; nucleotides not matched to a gene: 4. The CDR3 DNA is TGTGCCAGCAGTGAGCAAGGGACAGCGAACACCGGGGAGCTGTTTTTT. Translated, it gives CASSEQGTANTGELFF.